The 21 T cell receptor beta chains below come from one sample, sequenced in a study of graft-versus-host responses after intestinal transplantation. The repertoire was sequenced with immunoSEQ multiplex PCR; TCRdb's copy has only in-frame clones and lacks some. This sample has roughly 21,000 clones, with roughly 30% found just once. Researchers placed approximately 200,000 CFSE-labeled responder cells in culture with approximately 200,000 irradiated, violet-dye-labeled stimulator cells. The sequencing used alloreactive CD8+ T cells from a mixed lymphocyte reaction culture, collected before intestinal transplant. Indicated subset: CFSE-low proliferating T cells sorted from roughly 6-day pre-transplant mixed lymphocyte reaction (GvH or HvG direction). The receptors were gathered from a human patient who received an intestinal transplant.

This clone was seen a handful of times. The genes are TRBV27 and TRBJ1-5; D not resolved. Trimming cost V 3 bases and J 0 bases, with 6 bases left between them. The germline V gene encodes CDR1 MNHEY and CDR2 SMNVEV (reference sequence). The CDR3 is 14 residues long. DNA of the CDR3: TGTGCCAGCAGTTTGGGCAGTAGCAATCAGCCCCAGCATTTT. Translated: CASSLGSSNQPQHF.

CDR3 nucleotides: TGTGCCAGCAGCTACGAGTCTCCCTACGAGCAGTACTTC. This gives the protein CASSYESPYEQYF. The chain carries TRBV7-3 and TRBJ2-7, with D uncertain. CDR1 and CDR2 (germline): SGHTA, FQGTGA. The ends were cut back, 4 bases at V and 2 bases at J, with 9 bases in the middle. This CDR3 contains 13 residues. The full variable domain, with the rest looked up from reference TRBV7-3 and TRBJ2-7, is GAGVSQTPSNKVTEKGKYVELRCDPISGHTALYWYRQSLGQGPEFLIYFQGTGAADDSGLPNDRFFAVRPEGSVSTLKIQRTERGDSAVYLCASSYESPYEQYFGPGTRLTVT.

This clone ranks as medium-sized. The rearrangement uses TRBV6-5 and TRBJ2-7, with D unresolved. Trimming shortened V by 6 bases and J by 3 bases, and 9 bases separated the two germline ends. Germline assignment: CDR1 MNHEY and CDR2 SVGAGI. The CDR3 is 12 amino acids. The CDR3 loop is CASSQGSYEQYF. CDR3 in DNA: TGTGCCAGCAGCCAAGGAAGCTACGAGCAGTACTTC.

This clone was detected only a few times. The chain is built from TRBV27 and TRBJ1-5; a weak D match, TRBD1 (5 bases). Between the trimmed V and J ends, which lost 7 bases and 6 bases, there was a span of 16 bases. CDR3 length: 14 residues. Germline CDR1 and CDR2: MNHEY and SMNVEV (reference sequence). The CDR3 nucleotides read TGTGCCAGCACCCCCGGGGGGGGTGGTCAGCCCCAGCATTTT. It yields the protein CASTPGGGGQPQHF.

This clone was observed a few times. This chain connects TRBV5-1 to TRBJ1-1; perhaps TRBD1 as D (6 bases). The germline gives CDR1 SGHRS, CDR2 YFSETQ. The CDR3 totals 16 residues. V lost 0 bases and J 5 bases, leaving 17 bases between the germline ends. CDR3 sequence reads: CASSLEWGAMWTEAFF. The CDR3 DNA reads as TGCGCCAGCAGCTTGGAATGGGGGGCGATGTGGACTGAAGCTTTCTTT.

This clone appeared a few times. The chain recombines TRBV7-2 with TRBJ2-1, with TRBD1 matching over 7 bases. Germline loops: CDR1 SGHTA, CDR2 FQGNSA. V gave up 1 base and J gave up 9 bases; unmatched junction bases: 3. CDR3 length: 13 residues. CDR3 amino acids: CASSLVGTVEQFF. CDR3 nucleotides: TGTGCCAGCAGCTTAGTAGGGACAGTTGAGCAGTTCTTC.

This chain uses TRBV6-5 with TRBJ2-7; no clear D gene. V lost 5 bases, J lost 2 bases, and 10 bases lay in between. From germline, CDR1 is MNHEY and CDR2 SVGAGI. The CDR3 has 13 amino acids. CDR3 amino acids: CASSENGAYEQYF. CDR3 coding DNA: TGTGCCAGCAGTGAAAACGGCGCCTACGAGCAGTACTTC.

Concerning this clone: Because the CDR3's place on the DNA is in doubt, the DNA is left out and the CDR3 is given as listed by TCRdb. In the same sample, other DNA sequences code for this CDR3. The chain combines TRBV7-2 with TRBJ2-7. The CDR3 has 13 amino acids, counting both end residues. Germline values: CDR1 SGHTA, CDR2 FQGNSA. The CDR3 loop reads CASSFWRGDEQYF.

This chain connects TRBV11-2 to TRBJ1-1; 12 bases fit TRBD1. The ends lost 3 bases at V and 5 bases at J; junction bases unmatched: 10. This CDR3 comprises 17 residues. From germline, CDR1 is SGHAT and CDR2 FQNNGV. CDR3 residues: CASSFARDRGRWTEAFF. CDR3 nucleotides: TGTGCCAGCAGCTTCGCCCGGGACAGGGGGCGATGGACTGAAGCTTTCTTT.

The genes are TRBV9 and TRBJ2-7; a weak D match, TRBD2 (6 bases). The length of the CDR3 is 14 residues. The V gene lost 3 bases and the J gene lost 3 bases, with 13 bases spanning the gap. Germline V gene lookup returns CDR1 SGDLS and CDR2 YYNGEE. CDR3 protein: CASSEAPGDYEQYF. The CDR3 DNA sequence: TGTGCCAGCAGCGAGGCCCCGGGGGACTACGAGCAGTACTTC.

V and J are TRBV19 and TRBJ1-1; the D gene is possibly TRBD1 (5 bases). Trimming took 4 bases from V and 1 from J, leaving 7 bases between them. Germline V gene lookup returns CDR1 LNHDA and CDR2 SQIVND (reference sequence). This CDR3 spans 13 amino acids. CDR3 sequence (DNA): TGTGCCAGTAGTAAAACAGGGAACACTGAAGCTTTCTTT. This gives the protein CASSKTGNTEAFF.

The CDR3 DNA is TGTGCCAGCTCACCAAGGAACAGGATGCTTCTCTATGGCTACACCTTC. It translates to CASSPRNRMLLYGYTF. The chain has TRBV18 and TRBJ1-2, with D tentatively TRBD1 (5 bases). This CDR3 contains 16 residues. Trimming cost V 2 bases and J 4 bases, with 17 bases left between them. Germline CDR1 is KGHSH and CDR2 is LQKENI.

This clone was seen only a few times. The chain recombines TRBV5-6 with TRBJ1-3, with unresolved D. V was pared by 4 bases and J by 1 base, with 6 bases between. Germline V gene sequence: CDR1 SGHDT, CDR2 YYEEEE. The CDR3 runs 13 residues. CDR3 in amino acids: CASSILSGNTIYF. The CDR3 coding sequence is TGTGCCAGCAGCATTCTGTCTGGAAACACCATATATTTT.

This clone was counted a few times. This sequence joins TRBV4-3 and TRBJ2-7, with 11 bases aligning to TRBD1. The junction had 4 bases not matched to a gene; V was cut back by 3 bases and J by 3 bases. CDR1 is LGHNA, CDR2 YSLEER, per germline. The CDR3 length is 15 residues. Written as DNA, the CDR3 is TGCGCCAGCAGCCACTCCGGGACAGGGGGCTACGAGCAGTACTTC. Protein: CASSHSGTGGYEQYF.

V gene TRBV9 combines with J gene TRBJ2-2; 10 nucleotides line up with TRBD1. The germline V gene has CDR1 SGDLS and CDR2 YYNGEE. V shed 2 bases and J 3 bases; nucleotides not matched to a gene: 7. There are 17 residues in the CDR3. Written as DNA, the CDR3 is TGTGCCAGCAGCGTTCCCGGGACAGGGGACTACACCGGGGAGCTGTTTTTT. It encodes CASSVPGTGDYTGELFF.

V and J are TRBV7-9 and TRBJ2-2; D not resolved. The CDR3 runs 13 residues. V lost 2 bases and J lost 4, with 5 bases in between. Germline loops: CDR1 SEHNR, CDR2 FQNEAQ (reference sequence). The CDR3 region is CASSLSGTGELFF. The CDR3 coding sequence is TGTGCCAGCAGCTTATCGGGCACCGGGGAGCTGTTTTTT. The full variable domain, completed using reference TRBV7-9 and TRBJ2-2, is DTGVSQNPRHKITKRGQNVTFRCDPISEHNRLYWYRQTLGQGPEFLTYFQNEAQLEKSRLLSDRFSAERPKGSFSTLEIQRTEQGDSAMYLCASSLSGTGELFFGEGSRLTVL.

On this clone: Being one base from a much bigger clone, this may be a read error. The chain employs TRBV29-1 and TRBJ2-7; D might be TRBD1 or TRBD2, each matching 7 bases. The germline V gene has CDR1 SQVTM and CDR2 ANQGSEA. V was cut by 7 bases and J by 2 bases, with 15 bases left in between. This CDR3 is 13 amino acids long. The CDR3: CSGAGGEAYEQYF. CDR3 in DNA: TGCAGCGGGGCAGGGGGGGAGGCCTACGAGCAGTACTTC.

This chain connects TRBV29-1 to TRBJ1-2; D may be TRBD1 (6 bases). The CDR3 contains 11 residues. Germline loops: CDR1 SQVTM, CDR2 ANQGSEA. Trimming took off 4 bases at V and 7 bases at J, with 10 bases between the two ends. The CDR3 is CSVVQGGGYTF. CDR3 DNA sequence: TGCAGCGTTGTACAGGGCGGTGGCTACACCTTC.

This clone is medium-sized by share. The chain employs TRBV19 and TRBJ2-7, with D possibly TRBD2 on 5 matching bases. V gave up 3 bases and J gave up 5 bases, with 5 bases separating them. Germline-derived CDR1 and CDR2 are LNHDA and SQIVND (reference sequence). The CDR3 has 11 amino acids. CDR3 region: CASSIGNEQYF. The DNA for the CDR3 is TGTGCCAGTAGTATCGGGAACGAGCAGTACTTC. The whole variable domain, filled in from reference TRBV19 and TRBJ2-7, reads DGGITQSPKYLFRKEGQNVTLSCEQNLNHDAMYWYRQDPGQGLRLIYYSQIVNDFQKGDIAEGYSVSREKKESFPLTVTSAQKNPTAFYLCASSIGNEQYFGPGTRLTVT.

The chain couples TRBV7-9 to TRBJ2-3, with 8 bases that match TRBD2. The germline V gene encodes CDR1 SEHNR and CDR2 FQNEAQ (reference sequence). V trimming: 3 bases; J trimming: 4 bases; junction bases outside the gene matches: 6. The CDR3 has 15 amino acids. Here the CDR3 reads CASSFEPTSADTQYF. The DNA for the CDR3 is TGTGCCAGCAGCTTCGAACCGACTAGCGCAGATACGCAGTATTTT.

The chain has TRBV27 and TRBJ2-1, with TRBD1 matching over 7 bases. After removal of 8 bases from V and 7 bases from J, the junction contained 11 bases not matched to a gene. Germline CDR1 reads MNHEY; CDR2 reads SMNVEV (reference sequence). The CDR3 spans 14 residues. The CDR3 region has the DNA TGTGCCAGCGGGTGGACCGGGACAGAAAATGAGCAGTTCTTC. Its protein is CASGWTGTENEQFF.